This TCR beta chain was captured by sequencing in a study of shared clonotypes between healthy human individuals. Deep-level assay runs were performed. The repertoire was sequenced with immunoSEQ multiplex PCR; TCRdb's copy has only in-frame clones and lacks some. The table records 470,000 or so clones, over 70% of them present only once. Trimming took 2 bases from V and 0 from J, leaving 10 bases between them. Germline-derived CDR1 and CDR2 are SNHLY and FYNNEI. The CDR3 is 15 amino acids. Sequencing used PBMCs. The TCR comes from a woman in her thirties or forties in good health. Some clones in this sample may be carry-over from other donors' samples. The chain employs TRBV2 and TRBJ1-2; no clear D. The CDR3 protein is CASSENRNPNYGYTF. The CDR3 region has the DNA TGTGCCAGCAGTGAAAATAGGAATCCTAACTATGGCTACACCTTC.